This TCR beta chain comes out of a study of shared clonotypes between healthy human individuals. Germline assignment: CDR1 ENHRY and CDR2 SYGVKD. Trimming pared 5 bases from V and 2 bases from J, leaving 14 bases between. CDR3 length equals 15 residues. Sequencing was performed with immunoSEQ multiplex PCR; in TCRdb, only in-frame clones are kept and a portion is missing. The sample comprises approximately 2.1 million clones, just over 90% of which are singletons, and 0.39% rests with the top ten. This receptor was identified in a man between 18 and 35 years old in good health. Some clones in this sample may be carry-over from other donors' samples. Sample: naive CD4+ T cells from PBMCs. Sample subset: CD45RA+ positively selected. The V gene is TRBV10-3, the J gene TRBJ2-3; D perhaps matches TRBD2 (6 bases). CDR3 bases: TGTGCCATCAGTCCCGGGAGTGGACTCACAGATACGCAGTATTTT. Its protein is CAISPGSGLTDTQYF.